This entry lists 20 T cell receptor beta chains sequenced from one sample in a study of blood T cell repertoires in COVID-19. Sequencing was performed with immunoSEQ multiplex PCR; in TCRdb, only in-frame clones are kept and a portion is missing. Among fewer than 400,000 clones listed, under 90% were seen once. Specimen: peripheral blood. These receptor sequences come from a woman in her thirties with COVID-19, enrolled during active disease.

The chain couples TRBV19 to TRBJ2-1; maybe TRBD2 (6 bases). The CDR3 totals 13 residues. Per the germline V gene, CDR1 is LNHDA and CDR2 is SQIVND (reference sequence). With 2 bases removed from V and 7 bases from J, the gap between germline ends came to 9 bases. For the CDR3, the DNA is TGTGCCAGTAGTATATCACGGGAGAATGAGCAGTTCTTC. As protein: CASSISRENEQFF.

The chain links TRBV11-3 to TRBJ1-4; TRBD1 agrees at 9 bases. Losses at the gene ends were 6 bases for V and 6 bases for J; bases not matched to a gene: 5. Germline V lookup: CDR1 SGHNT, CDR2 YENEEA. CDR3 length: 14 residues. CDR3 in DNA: TGTGCCAGCAGTTCAGGGACAGGGCATGAAAAACTGTTTTTT. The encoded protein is CASSSGTGHEKLFF.

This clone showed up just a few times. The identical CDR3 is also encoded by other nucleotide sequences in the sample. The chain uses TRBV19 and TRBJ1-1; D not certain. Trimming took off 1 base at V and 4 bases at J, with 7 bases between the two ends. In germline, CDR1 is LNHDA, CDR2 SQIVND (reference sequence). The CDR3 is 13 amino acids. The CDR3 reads CASSIGGSTEAFF. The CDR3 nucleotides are TGTGCCAGTAGTATAGGAGGTAGCACTGAAGCTTTCTTT.

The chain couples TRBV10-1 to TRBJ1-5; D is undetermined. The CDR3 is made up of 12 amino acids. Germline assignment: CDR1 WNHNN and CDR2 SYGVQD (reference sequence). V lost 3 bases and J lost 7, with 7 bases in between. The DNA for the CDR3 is TGCGCCAGCAGTGATGAGGGCCAGCCCCAGCATTTT. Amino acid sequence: CASSDEGQPQHF.

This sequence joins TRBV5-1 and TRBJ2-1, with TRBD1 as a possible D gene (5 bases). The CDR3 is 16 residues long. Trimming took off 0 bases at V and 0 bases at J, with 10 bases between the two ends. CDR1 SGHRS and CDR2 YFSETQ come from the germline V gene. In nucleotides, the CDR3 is TGCGCCAGCAGCTTGGAAGGGGTGAGCTCCTACAATGAGCAGTTCTTC. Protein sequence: CASSLEGVSSYNEQFF.

The CDR3 DNA reads TGTGCCAGCAGTTGGGCCGGGGATGAGCAGTTCTTC. This gives the protein CASSWAGDEQFF. V is TRBV27 and J is TRBJ2-1, with D perhaps TRBD2 (5 bases). Germline CDR1 reads MNHEY; CDR2 reads SMNVEV (reference sequence). V was cut by 4 bases and J by 8 bases, with 9 bases left in between. The CDR3 extends over 12 amino acids.

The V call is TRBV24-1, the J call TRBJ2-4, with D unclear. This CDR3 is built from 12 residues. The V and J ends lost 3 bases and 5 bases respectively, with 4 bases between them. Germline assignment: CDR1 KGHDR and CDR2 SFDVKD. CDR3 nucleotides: TGTGCCACCAGTGATCCTCAAAACATTCAGTACTTC. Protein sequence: CATSDPQNIQYF.

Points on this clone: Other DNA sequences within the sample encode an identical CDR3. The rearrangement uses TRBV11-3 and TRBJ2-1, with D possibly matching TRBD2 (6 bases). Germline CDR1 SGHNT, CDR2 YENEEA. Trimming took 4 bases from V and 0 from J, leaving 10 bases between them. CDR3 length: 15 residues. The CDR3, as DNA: TGTGCCAGCAGCTGGCGGGGTAGCTCCTACAATGAGCAGTTCTTC. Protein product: CASSWRGSSYNEQFF.

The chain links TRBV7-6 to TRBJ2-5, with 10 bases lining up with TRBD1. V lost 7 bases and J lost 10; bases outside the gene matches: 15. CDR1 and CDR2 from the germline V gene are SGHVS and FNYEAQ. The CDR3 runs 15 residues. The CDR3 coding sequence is TGTGCCAGCACCTCTTCGATGACAGGGGGCGGGAGCCAGTACTTC. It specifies CASTSSMTGGGSQYF. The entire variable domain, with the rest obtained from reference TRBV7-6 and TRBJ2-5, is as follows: GAGVSQSPRYKVTKRGQDVALRCDPISGHVSLYWYRQALGQGPEFLTYFNYEAQQDKSGLPNDRFSAERPEGSISTLTIQRTEQRDSAMYRCASTSSMTGGGSQYFGPGTRLLVL.

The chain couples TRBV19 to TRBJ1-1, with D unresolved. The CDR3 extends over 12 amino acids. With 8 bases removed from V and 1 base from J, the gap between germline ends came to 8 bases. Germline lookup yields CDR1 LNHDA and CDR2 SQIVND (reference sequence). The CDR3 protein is CASAPGNTEAFF. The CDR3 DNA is TGTGCCAGTGCTCCAGGGAACACTGAAGCTTTCTTT.

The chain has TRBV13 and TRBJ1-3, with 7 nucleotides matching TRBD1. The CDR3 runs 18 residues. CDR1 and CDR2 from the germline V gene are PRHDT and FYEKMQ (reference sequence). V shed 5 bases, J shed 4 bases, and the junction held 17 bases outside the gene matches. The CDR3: CASSPNALTGTGGNTIYF. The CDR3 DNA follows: TGTGCCAGCAGCCCCAACGCGCTGACAGGGACGGGCGGAAACACCATATATTTT.

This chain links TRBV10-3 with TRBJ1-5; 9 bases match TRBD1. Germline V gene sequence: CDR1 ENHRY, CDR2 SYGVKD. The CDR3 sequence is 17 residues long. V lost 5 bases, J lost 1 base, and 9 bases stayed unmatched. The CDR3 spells CAISSRQGGMSNQPQHF. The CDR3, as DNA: TGTGCCATCAGTTCAAGACAGGGGGGGATGAGCAATCAGCCCCAGCATTTT.

CDR3 sequence: CASSILTAGGPGDTQYF. Written as DNA, the CDR3 is TGTGCCAGCAGTATACTCACCGCGGGGGGGCCAGGAGATACGCAGTATTTT. J is TRBJ2-3 and V is TRBV6-2 or TRBV6-3, with TRBD2 matching 9 bases. Germline V gives CDR1 MNHEY, CDR2 SVGEGT. The length of the CDR3 is 17 residues. Trimming took 5 bases from V and 5 from J; bases not matched to a gene: 14.

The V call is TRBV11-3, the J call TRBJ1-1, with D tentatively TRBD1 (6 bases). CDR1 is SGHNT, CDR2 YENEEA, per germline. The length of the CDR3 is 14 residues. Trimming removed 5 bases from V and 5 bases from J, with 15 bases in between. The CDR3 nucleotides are TGTGCCAGCAGCCAGGGACACCTTTTTACTGAAGCTTTCTTT. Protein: CASSQGHLFTEAFF.

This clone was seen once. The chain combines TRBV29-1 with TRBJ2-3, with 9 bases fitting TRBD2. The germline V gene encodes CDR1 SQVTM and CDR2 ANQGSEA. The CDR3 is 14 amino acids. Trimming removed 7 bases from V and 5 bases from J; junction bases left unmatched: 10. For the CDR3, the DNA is TGCAGCGACCTAGCGGGGCAACACGAAGATACGCAGTATTTT. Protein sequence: CSDLAGQHEDTQYF.

The CDR3 nucleotides are TGTGCCAGCAGCCCGGGGAGTGGGGAGAACGAAGAGACCCAGTACTTC. The encoded protein is CASSPGSGENEETQYF. This sequence joins TRBV11-3 and TRBJ2-5; TRBD2 might be the D (5 bases). Trimming removed 5 bases from V and 3 bases from J, with 19 bases in between. This CDR3 region has 16 residues. CDR1 is SGHNT and CDR2 is YENEEA in the germline V gene.

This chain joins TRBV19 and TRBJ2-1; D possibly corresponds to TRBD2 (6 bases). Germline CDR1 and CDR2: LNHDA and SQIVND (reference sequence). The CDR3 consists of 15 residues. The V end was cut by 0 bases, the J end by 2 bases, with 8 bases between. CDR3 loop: CASSIDPSAYNEQFF. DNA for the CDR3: TGTGCCAGTAGTATAGACCCTAGCGCCTACAATGAGCAGTTCTTC.

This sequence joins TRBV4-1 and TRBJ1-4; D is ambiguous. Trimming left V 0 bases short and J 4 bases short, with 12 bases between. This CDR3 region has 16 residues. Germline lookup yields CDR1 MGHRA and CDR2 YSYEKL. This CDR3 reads CASSQDPGENNEKLFF. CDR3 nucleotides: TGCGCCAGCAGCCAAGACCCCGGGGAAAATAATGAAAAACTGTTTTTT.

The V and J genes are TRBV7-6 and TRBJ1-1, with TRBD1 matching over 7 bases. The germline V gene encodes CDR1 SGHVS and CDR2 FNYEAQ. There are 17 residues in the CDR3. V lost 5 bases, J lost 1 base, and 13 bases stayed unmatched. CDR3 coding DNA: TGTGCCAGCAGCCAAGGGGGTGGAGCAGGGGGGAACACTGAAGCTTTCTTT. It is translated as CASSQGGGAGGNTEAFF.

CDR3 nucleotides: TGTGCCAGCAGTTACGGGAATGAGCAGTTCTTC. This sequence encodes CASSYGNEQFF. The gene calls are TRBV27 and TRBJ2-1; D is ambiguous. This CDR3 contains 11 residues. Trimming took off 4 bases at V and 7 bases at J, with 5 bases between the two ends. Germline CDR1 is MNHEY and CDR2 is SMNVEV (reference sequence).